This T cell receptor beta chain emerged from a study of blood T cells in healthy people across ages. The CDR3 has 13 amino acids. Trimming removed 6 bases at V and 5 bases at J, with 14 bases between. Germline V gene sequence: CDR1 DFQATT, CDR2 SNEGSKA (reference sequence). The second PCR ran roughly 7 to 12 cycles with a sample-barcoded 5' primer and J-beta primers. TCRdb reprocessed the 5' RACE reads via MiXCR and lists one record per CDR3 protein. The sample gives about 1.5 million distinct CDR3 sequences, 40% to 45% of which show up once; about 4.1% is in the top ten. This clonotype was seen more than once but under ten times. Healthy individuals of Caucasian origin from Russia, aged about 6 to 90, served as donors.

Sample: blood. This chain links TRBV20-1 with TRBJ2-1; D possibly corresponds to TRBD2 (6 bases). The sequence was obtained from a woman under 30 in good health. CDR3 nucleotides: TGCAGTGCCCCCCCTCTAGCGAACAATGAGCAGTTCTTC. It codes for CSAPPLANNEQFF.